The source of this TCR beta chain is a study of T and B cells in COVID-19 patients. Across the whole study: Blood was sampled from COVID-19 patients who were either actively infected or recovered.

TRB rearrangements were amplified by multiplex PCR with BIOMED2 TRB-A/B primers. TCRdb processed the multiplex PCR reads anew with MiXCR; each CDR3 protein has one entry. The data hold 15,000 to 20,000 distinct CDR3 sequences, with roughly 28% observed a single time. From blood, roughly 240-550 ng of genomic DNA served as TRB template. The sequenced sample consisted of blood. The TCR originated in a human donor who had recovered from COVID-19.

The CDR3 region is CSAREQGEDYGYTF. As DNA, the CDR3 is TGCAGTGCTAGAGAACAGGGGGAGGACTATGGCTACACCTTC. V usage is TRBV20-1 and J usage is TRBJ1-2; 8 positions agree with TRBD1. The germline V gene encodes CDR1 DFQATT and CDR2 SNEGSKA (reference sequence). This CDR3 is 14 amino acids long. Unmatched junction bases numbered 3, after V lost 0 bases and J lost 3 bases.